A single sample is the source of the 14 T cell receptor beta chains below, sequenced in a study of cytomegalovirus exposure and HLA in healthy donors. PCR was performed using 60 Vbeta and 13 Jbeta primers. Clones were sequenced by immunoSEQ multiplex PCR, and TCRdb holds only the in-frame ones, with some missing. The table records about 190,000 clones, about 82% of them present only once. The sequenced material came from PBMCs. The receptors shown here come from a male donor in good health and CMV-seronegative.

The V call is TRBV5-4, the J call TRBJ2-5; 10 bases fit TRBD2. Trimming cost V 7 bases and J 3 bases; bases outside gene matches: 12. CDR1 and CDR2 from the germline V gene are SGHNT and YYREEE (reference sequence). CDR3 length equals 16 residues. CDR3 sequence: CASSILRLAGEETQYF. The CDR3 DNA reads as TGTGCCAGCTCCATCCTCCGGCTAGCGGGGGAAGAGACCCAGTACTTC.

The rearrangement links TRBV9 to TRBJ2-3; the match to TRBD1 covers 7 bases. This CDR3 has 15 residues. Germline-derived CDR1 and CDR2 are SGDLS and YYNGEE. Trimming took 6 bases from V and 2 from J; bases not matched to a gene: 9. The CDR3 sequence is CASTADRASTDTQYF. The CDR3 region has the DNA TGTGCCAGCACCGCCGACAGGGCCTCCACAGATACGCAGTATTTT.

This chain joins TRBV6-6 and TRBJ2-7, with TRBD2 as a possible D gene (5 bases). There are 10 residues in the CDR3. The V end lost 6 bases, the J end lost 6 bases, and 6 bases lay between the germline ends. Germline lookup yields CDR1 MNHNY and CDR2 SVGAGI (reference sequence). The CDR3, as DNA: TGTGCCAGCAGGGGAGTCGAGCAGTACTTC. Its translation is CASRGVEQYF.

This chain uses TRBV18 with TRBJ2-7; 9 bases are a match to TRBD1. The germline gives CDR1 KGHSH, CDR2 LQKENI. The ends lost 1 base at V and 5 bases at J; junction bases unmatched: 6. This CDR3 is 15 amino acids long. This chain's CDR3 is CASSPLGTGSNEQYF. CDR3 DNA: TGTGCCAGCTCACCACTGGGGACAGGGTCCAACGAGCAGTACTTC. Full variable domain (missing parts from reference TRBV18 and TRBJ2-7): NAGVMQNPRHLVRRRGQEARLRCSPMKGHSHVYWYRQLPEEGLKFMVYLQKENIIDESGMPKERFSAEFPKEGPSILRIQQVVRGDSAAYFCASSPLGTGSNEQYFGPGTRLTVT.

The chain joins TRBV7-3 to TRBJ2-6, with no clear D. Trimming removed 6 bases at V and 2 bases at J, with 8 bases between. Germline V gives CDR1 SGHTA, CDR2 FQGTGA. CDR3 length: 14 residues. The CDR3 coding sequence is TGTGCCAGCAGGGCCACCGCTGGGGCCAACGTCCTGACTTTC. Residues: CASRATAGANVLTF.

J is TRBJ1-5 and V is TRBV15; D is possibly TRBD1 (6 bases). The CDR3 loop spans 14 amino acids. Germline loops: CDR1 LNHNV, CDR2 YYDKDF (reference sequence). The germline V and J ends were trimmed by 4 bases and 7 bases, with 14 bases remaining between them. Here the CDR3 DNA reads TGTGCCACCAGCACCAACAGGGTCGGGCAGCCCCAGCATTTT. Translation: CATSTNRVGQPQHF.

The chain has TRBV28 and TRBJ2-2, with a weak D call TRBD1 (6 bases). V gave up 6 bases and J gave up 7 bases, with 21 bases separating them. Looked up from germline, CDR1 is MDHEN and CDR2 is SYDVKM. The CDR3 consists of 16 residues. This CDR3 reads CASRIGGLTRNGELFF. In DNA, the CDR3 is TGTGCCAGCAGAATAGGGGGTCTCACGAGAAACGGGGAGCTGTTTTTT. Looking up the rest from reference TRBV28 and TRBJ2-2 gives the full variable domain: DVKVTQSSRYLVKRTGEKVFLECVQDMDHENMFWYRQDPGLGLRLIYFSYDVKMKEKGDIPEGYSVSREKKERFSLILESASTNQTSMYLCASRIGGLTRNGELFFGEGSRLTVL.

J is TRBJ2-2 and V is TRBV27; TRBD2 aligns across 11 bases. Germline V gives CDR1 MNHEY, CDR2 SMNVEV (reference sequence). The length of the CDR3 is 15 residues. V trimming: 6 bases; J trimming: 5 bases; junction bases outside the gene matches: 5. CDR3 region: CASRAGTSGTGELFF. CDR3 nucleotides: TGTGCCAGCAGGGCCGGGACTAGCGGTACCGGGGAGCTGTTTTTT.

This clone showed up just once. V usage is TRBV6-1 and J usage is TRBJ1-2; TRBD1 agrees at 10 bases. Germline V gene sequence: CDR1 MNHNS, CDR2 SASEGT. The CDR3 sequence is 15 residues long. Trimming cost V 0 bases and J 8 bases; bases outside gene matches: 6. CDR3 loop: CASSEARDRGGGYTF. The DNA of the CDR3 is TGTGCCAGCAGTGAAGCTCGGGACAGGGGCGGAGGCTACACCTTC.

The chain is built from TRBV5-4 and TRBJ2-3, with a tentative D call TRBD1 (5 bases). Trimming left V 0 bases short and J 0 bases short, with 14 bases between. CDR1 SGHNT and CDR2 YYREEE come from the germline V gene (reference sequence). This CDR3 has 17 amino acids. The CDR3 region is CASSLEIWGGSTDTQYF. The CDR3, as DNA: TGTGCCAGCAGCTTGGAGATTTGGGGCGGAAGCACAGATACGCAGTATTTT.

This clone was counted only a few times. The chain has TRBV7-2 and TRBJ2-7, with a weak D call TRBD1 (6 bases). The ends were cut back, 5 bases at V and 3 bases at J, with 14 bases in the middle. Looked up from germline, CDR1 is SGHTA and CDR2 is FQGNSA. This CDR3 is 14 amino acids long. The CDR3, as DNA: TGTGCCAGCAGCGTCCGGGACACATTCTACGAGCAGTACTTC. This gives the protein CASSVRDTFYEQYF. Based on the CDR3 plus reference TRBV7-2 and TRBJ2-7, the full variable domain is GAGVSQSPSNKVTEKGKDVELRCDPISGHTALYWYRQSLGQGLEFLIYFQGNSAPDKSGLPSDRFSAERTGGSVSTLTIQRTQQEDSAVYLCASSVRDTFYEQYFGPGTRLTVT.

This chain joins TRBV5-1 and TRBJ1-2; 7 bases match TRBD1. This CDR3 region has 14 residues. Germline V CDR1 and CDR2: SGHRS, YFSETQ. Losses at the gene ends were 0 bases for V and 4 bases for J; bases not matched to a gene: 3. The CDR3 is CASSLDPGGYGYTF. CDR3 nucleotide sequence: TGCGCCAGCAGCTTGGACCCAGGGGGCTATGGCTACACCTTC.

The chain combines TRBV5-6 with TRBJ2-6; 7 nucleotides align to TRBD2. CDR3 length equals 16 residues. V gave up 3 bases and J gave up 2 bases; unmatched junction bases: 5. The V gene's germline CDR1 is SGHDT and CDR2 YYEEEE. The CDR3 DNA is TGTGCCAGCAGCTATTGGGGGGGAACTGGGGCCAACGTCCTGACTTTC. It encodes CASSYWGGTGANVLTF.

The chain links TRBV20-1 to TRBJ2-5; D uncertain. CDR3 size: 11 residues. V was clipped by 3 bases and J by 11 bases, with 13 bases between them. Germline loops: CDR1 DFQATT, CDR2 SNEGSKA (reference sequence). The CDR3 spells CSARTIEEQYF. As DNA, the CDR3 is TGCAGTGCTAGGACCATAGAGGAGCAGTACTTC.